Listed below are T cell receptor beta chains from one sample, sequenced in a study of CD8 T cells in ankylosing spondylitis. TCRdb passed the 5' RACE reads through MiXCR, listing each CDR3 protein once. The data contain about 800,000 distinct CDR3 sequences, about 10% of them seen just once; the ten biggest clones take up about 0.5%. The specimen sequenced was blood, either unsorted or a sorted T cell fraction (not recorded which). Source of these receptors: a male donor with ankylosing spondylitis. The CDR3 runs from the conserved cysteine through the conserved F or W. A D gene is named only where the DNA matches it firmly. The size field is filled for only some rows; it gives once, few, many or a size class.

CDR3aa | CDR3nt | abundance | j_gene | v_gene | d_gene
CAGRQGWDNSPLHF | TGTGCCGGACGACAGGGGTGGGATAATTCACCCCTCCACTTT | many | TRBJ1-6 | TRBV2 | TRBD1
CASSNLGLAGDYEQYF | TGTGCCAGCTCCAACCTGGGACTAGCGGGAGACTACGAGCAGTACTTC | few | TRBJ2-7 | TRBV18 | TRBD2
CASSLPGTVGETQYF | TGTGCCAGCAGCTTGCCTGGGACAGTGGGAGAGACCCAGTACTTC | few | TRBJ2-5 | TRBV5-6 | TRBD1
CASSPKPGTSYEQYF | TGTGCCAGCAGCCCGAAACCCGGGACTTCCTACGAGCAGTACTTC | few | TRBJ2-7 | TRBV7-9 | -
CSTLPSGGSYEQYF | TGCAGCACCCTACCTTCAGGGGGATCCTACGAGCAGTACTTC | - | TRBJ2-7 | TRBV20-1 | TRBD1
CASSQGLNNEQFF | TGCGCCAGCAGCCAAGGACTCAATAATGAGCAGTTCTTC | many | TRBJ2-1 | TRBV4-3 | -
CATSDLVGQFF | TGTGCCACCAGTGATTTGGTGGGGCAGTTCTTC | - | TRBJ2-1 | TRBV24-1 | -
CASSLGSGEDTQYF | TGCGCCAGCAGCTTGGGGTCAGGGGAAGATACGCAGTATTTT | many | TRBJ2-3 | TRBV5-1 | -
CASSLGRYQETQYF | TGTGCCAGCAGTTTAGGCCGATACCAAGAGACCCAGTACTTC | many | TRBJ2-5 | TRBV7-2 | -
CSVEQGARNTIYF | TGCAGCGTTGAACAGGGGGCAAGAAACACCATATATTTT | - | TRBJ1-3 | TRBV29-1 | TRBD1
CASSLELAGLLATQYF | TGTGCCAGCAGCTTAGAATTGGCAGGATTGCTTGCGACCCAGTACTTC | - | TRBJ2-5 | TRBV7-2 | -
CAIRPSMDGNTEAFF | TGTGCCATCAGACCATCTATGGACGGGAACACTGAAGCTTTCTTT | few | TRBJ1-1 | TRBV10-3 | -